The 20 T cell receptor beta chains below were found in one sample sequenced in a study of blood T cell repertoires in COVID-19. Repertoires were generated with immunoSEQ multiplex PCR, while TCRdb's copy carries only in-frame clones and drops some. The sample yields some 150,000 clones, around 84% seen once. Sequencing was carried out using peripheral blood. These receptors all stem from a human donor in a cohort sampled during active COVID-19.

The chain recombines TRBV5-1 with TRBJ2-2, with 8 nucleotides matching TRBD2. The V gene's germline CDR1 is SGHRS and CDR2 YFSETQ. The CDR3 has 16 residues. V was pared by 4 bases and J by 3 bases, with 8 bases of the junction left unmatched. CDR3 sequence (DNA): TGCGCCAGCAGCCCCCGGAGCGGGGGTTACACCGGGGAGCTGTTTTTT. Its translation: CASSPRSGGYTGELFF.

V is TRBV6-5 and J is TRBJ1-5; 9 positions agree with TRBD1. Per the germline V gene, CDR1 is MNHEY and CDR2 is SVGAGI. Trimming removed 9 bases from V and 4 bases from J; junction bases left unmatched: 1. The CDR3 extends over 12 amino acids. CDR3 coding DNA: TGTGCCAGTGGACAGGGGAATCAGCCCCAGCATTTT. This codes for CASGQGNQPQHF.

Turning to this clone: Other DNA variants within this sample encode the same CDR3. CDR3: CASSEAGQGNSPLHF. The CDR3 coding sequence is TGTGCCAGCAGTGAAGCCGGTCAGGGTAATTCACCCCTCCACTTT. The rearrangement joins TRBV6-1 to TRBJ1-6, with a possible D match to TRBD1 (5 bases). CDR1 is MNHNS, CDR2 SASEGT, per germline. This CDR3 contains 15 residues. The V end lost 0 bases, the J end lost 6 bases, and 9 bases lay between the germline ends.

The V gene is TRBV5-4, the J gene TRBJ2-2, with a tentative D call TRBD1 (5 bases). The germline gives CDR1 SGHNT, CDR2 YYREEE (reference sequence). V was trimmed by 4 bases and J by 1 base, leaving 14 bases between them. The CDR3 is 16 amino acids. This CDR3 is CASSTLGQGNTGELFF. The CDR3 DNA is TGTGCCAGCAGCACCCTCGGGCAGGGGAACACCGGGGAGCTGTTTTTT.

This sequence joins TRBV7-8 and TRBJ2-1; the match to TRBD2 covers 10 bases. V lost 0 bases to trimming and J lost 3 bases; unmatched junction nucleotides: 8. The germline CDR1 and CDR2 sequences are SGHVS and FQNEAQ. The CDR3 is made up of 18 amino acids. CDR3 bases: TGTGCCAGCAGCTTAGCGCTGCTAGCGGGGGACCTCTACAATGAGCAGTTCTTC. The encoded protein is CASSLALLAGDLYNEQFF.

The chain links TRBV5-1 to TRBJ2-2; TRBD1 matches at 8 bases. The CDR3 runs 13 residues. CDR1 is SGHRS, CDR2 YFSETQ, per germline. The CDR3 is CATGTGNTGELFF. The CDR3 bases are TGCGCTACCGGGACAGGGAACACCGGGGAGCTGTTTTTT.

The chain uses TRBV7-3 and TRBJ2-3, with D maybe TRBD2 (6 bases). The CDR3 has 13 amino acids. Trimming took off 3 bases at V and 4 bases at J, with 8 bases between the two ends. Germline-derived CDR1 and CDR2 are SGHTA and FQGTGA. CDR3 protein: CASSFAGPDTQYF. The DNA of the CDR3 is TGTGCCAGCAGCTTCGCGGGGCCAGATACGCAGTATTTT.

The chain recombines TRBV24-1 with TRBJ1-2; D perhaps matches TRBD1 (5 bases). From germline, CDR1 is KGHDR and CDR2 SFDVKD. The CDR3 is 12 residues long. V shed 9 bases and J shed 4 bases, with 11 bases lying between them. CDR3 in DNA: TGTGCCACCCCGACAGTCTCCTATGGCTACACCTTC. This gives the protein CATPTVSYGYTF.

The rearrangement joins TRBV6-1 to TRBJ1-6, with 12 bases fitting TRBD1. The CDR3 extends over 17 amino acids. The trim removed 1 base at V and 9 bases at J, leaving 7 bases unmatched. Germline values: CDR1 MNHNS, CDR2 SASEGT. CDR3 sequence reads: CASSEVAGQGAISPLHF. Written as DNA, the CDR3 is TGTGCCAGCAGTGAAGTTGCGGGACAGGGGGCAATTTCACCCCTCCACTTT.

The J gene is TRBJ1-2, the V gene TRBV9; 7 nucleotides agree with TRBD1. Trimming removed 4 bases from V and 6 bases from J; junction bases left unmatched: 12. CDR3 length: 15 residues. Germline values: CDR1 SGDLS, CDR2 YYNGEE. The CDR3 DNA follows: TGTGCCAGCAGCCCCGGGGGGGGACAGCCAAATGGCTACACCTTC. It codes for CASSPGGGQPNGYTF.

The gene calls are TRBV19 and TRBJ2-2; 9 nucleotides align to TRBD1. V trimming: 4 bases; J trimming: 4 bases; junction bases outside the gene matches: 4. This CDR3 is 15 amino acids long. The germline gives CDR1 LNHDA, CDR2 SQIVND (reference sequence). CDR3 protein: CASSRDREGTGELFF. The CDR3 nucleotides read TGTGCCAGTAGTAGGGACAGGGAGGGCACCGGGGAGCTGTTTTTT.

This chain links TRBV7-9 with TRBJ2-1, with TRBD1 matching 8 bases. Losses at the gene ends were 0 bases for V and 4 bases for J; bases not matched to a gene: 5. The germline V gene has CDR1 SEHNR and CDR2 FQNEAQ (reference sequence). The CDR3 has 16 residues. This CDR3 reads CASSLAIQGAYNEQFF. The CDR3 DNA reads as TGTGCCAGCAGCTTAGCGATTCAGGGGGCTTACAATGAGCAGTTCTTC.

The chain uses TRBV18 and TRBJ1-2; perhaps TRBD1 as D (6 bases). V lost 6 bases and J lost 8, with 19 bases in between. Germline CDR1 reads KGHSH; CDR2 reads LQKENI. There are 14 residues in the CDR3. The CDR3, as DNA: TGTGCCAGCTCCCCCCCGGGGGGGGCTGGCGGCTACACCTTC. Translation gives CASSPPGGAGGYTF.

This clone was seen once. The genes are TRBV3-1 (or the pseudogene TRBV3-2) and TRBJ2-7; possible D gene TRBD2, 6 bases. Between the trimmed V and J ends, which lost 4 bases and 3 bases, there was a span of 7 bases. Germline values: CDR1 LGHDT, CDR2 YNNKEL (reference sequence). The CDR3 covers 12 residues. The chain's CDR3 is CASSPGVYEQYF. CDR3 nucleotide sequence: TGTGCCAGCAGCCCGGGGGTCTACGAGCAGTACTTC.

The chain recombines TRBV28 with TRBJ1-1, with D perhaps matching TRBD1 (5 bases). The V gene lost 7 bases and the J gene lost 4 bases, with 19 bases spanning the gap. Germline V CDR1 and CDR2: MDHEN, SYDVKM. The CDR3 sequence is 15 residues long. The DNA for the CDR3 is TGTGCCAGCATGCCATGGGAGGGACGGGGCACTGAAGCTTTCTTT. Its translation: CASMPWEGRGTEAFF.

The V gene is TRBV19, the J gene TRBJ2-3, with D perhaps TRBD1 (6 bases). Looked up from germline, CDR1 is LNHDA and CDR2 is SQIVND (reference sequence). The V end was cut by 5 bases, the J end by 4 bases, with 19 bases between. This CDR3 is built from 16 residues. The CDR3 DNA sequence: TGTGCCAGTAGTCCTCTCTGGACCGAGGGGGCAGATACGCAGTATTTT. This gives the protein CASSPLWTEGADTQYF.

This clone was counted a single time. The chain combines TRBV4-1 with TRBJ1-5; D gene unclear. CDR1 and CDR2 from the germline V gene are MGHRA and YSYEKL. The CDR3 length is 15 residues. Between the trimmed V and J ends, which lost 0 bases and 7 bases, there was a span of 13 bases. CDR3 residues: CASSQDLGSGQPQHF. The CDR3 bases are TGCGCCAGCAGCCAAGATCTGGGCAGCGGGCAGCCCCAGCATTTT.

The chain is built from TRBV21-1 and TRBJ1-5; TRBD1 reflects the table's D call only, with no check against the DNA. TRBV21-1 is a documented pseudogene. The CDR3 contains 17 residues. Written as DNA, the CDR3 is TGTGCCAGCAGCAAAGTCCTACCCCTCCGTTACAGACAGCCCCAGCATTTT. It yields the protein CASSKVLPLRYRQPQHF.

The chain employs TRBV7-8 and TRBJ1-1; no reliable D call. This CDR3 is 12 amino acids long. The germline CDR1 and CDR2 sequences are SGHVS and FQNEAQ. The ends were cut back, 1 base at V and 8 bases at J, with 8 bases in the middle. The CDR3 coding sequence is TGTGCCAGCAGCTTAGTAGCGCAAGAAGCTTTCTTT. Protein sequence: CASSLVAQEAFF.

The chain joins TRBV7-9 to TRBJ2-1; TRBD1 is a possible D gene (6 bases). Germline V lookup: CDR1 SEHNR, CDR2 FQNEAQ (reference sequence). The V gene lost 7 bases and the J gene lost 9 bases, with 13 bases spanning the gap. The CDR3 loop spans 12 amino acids. CDR3 sequence reads: CASNKQGSEQFF. CDR3 coding DNA: TGTGCCAGCAACAAACAGGGATCTGAGCAGTTCTTC.